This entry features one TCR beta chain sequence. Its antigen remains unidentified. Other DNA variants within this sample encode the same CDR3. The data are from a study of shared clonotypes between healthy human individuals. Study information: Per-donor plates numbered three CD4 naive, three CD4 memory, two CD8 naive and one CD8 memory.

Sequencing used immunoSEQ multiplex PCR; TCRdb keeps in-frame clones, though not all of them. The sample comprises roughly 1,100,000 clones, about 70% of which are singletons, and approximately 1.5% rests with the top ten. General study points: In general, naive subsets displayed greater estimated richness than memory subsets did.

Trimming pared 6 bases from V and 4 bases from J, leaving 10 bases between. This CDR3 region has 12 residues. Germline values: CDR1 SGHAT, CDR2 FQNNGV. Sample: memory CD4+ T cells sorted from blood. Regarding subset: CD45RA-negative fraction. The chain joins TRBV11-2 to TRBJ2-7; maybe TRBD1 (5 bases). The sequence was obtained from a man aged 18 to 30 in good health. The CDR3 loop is CASRQGLYEQYF. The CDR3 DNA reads TGTGCCAGCAGGCAGGGCTTGTACGAGCAGTACTTC.